These 31 T cell receptor beta chains were all obtained from the same sample, sequenced in a study of cytomegalovirus exposure and HLA in healthy donors. Primers for the PCR totalled 60 Vbeta and 13 Jbeta. Assay: immunoSEQ multiplex PCR; the TCRdb copy retains only in-frame clones and omits some. In the table there are roughly 180,000 clones, 77% of which are singletons. The sequencing sample was made of PBMCs. The source is a woman between 25 and 40 years old in good health and CMV-seropositive.

This clone turned up a few times. J is TRBJ2-5 and V is TRBV1; TRBD2 is the table's D call, not checked against the DNA. TRBV1 is flagged as a pseudogene. This CDR3 has 18 residues. The CDR3 DNA sequence: TGCACCAGCAGCCAAGATTATTTGCGGGAGGGCCCACGAGAGACCCAGTACTTC. Translated, it gives CTSSQDYLREGPRETQYF.

The chain joins TRBV9 to TRBJ2-5; TRBD1 matches at 7 bases. This CDR3 has 14 amino acids. The junction had 4 bases not matched to a gene; V was cut back by 0 bases and J by 5 bases. Germline V gives CDR1 SGDLS, CDR2 YYNGEE. The DNA of the CDR3 is TGTGCCAGCAGCGTAGAGGGGGCCGGGGAGACCCAGTACTTC. It yields the protein CASSVEGAGETQYF.

The chain is built from TRBV25-1 and TRBJ2-7; 10 bases align to TRBD2. Germline CDR1 MGHDK, CDR2 SYGVNS. This CDR3 region has 15 residues. V gave up 3 bases and J gave up 4 bases; unmatched junction bases: 6. CDR3 region: CASSERTSGLYEQYF. DNA of the CDR3: TGTGCCAGCAGTGAGCGGACTAGCGGCCTATACGAGCAGTACTTC.

In DNA form, the CDR3 reads TGTGCCAGCAGGGCTAGCGGGGGAGAGACCCAGTACTTC. Protein: CASRASGGETQYF. The chain employs TRBV25-1 and TRBJ2-5, with 10 bases identical to TRBD2. The V segment lost 6 bases and the J segment 4 bases; nucleotides outside the gene matches: 2. The CDR3 is made up of 13 amino acids. The germline V gene encodes CDR1 MGHDK and CDR2 SYGVNS. Full variable domain (outside the CDR3, taken from reference TRBV25-1 and TRBJ2-5): EADIYQTPRYLVIGTGKKITLECSQTMGHDKMYWYQQDPGMELHLIHYSYGVNSTEKGDLSSESTVSRIRTEHFPLTLESARPSHTSQYLCASRASGGETQYFGPGTRLLVL.

With regard to this clone: This same CDR3 is encoded by further DNA sequences in the sample. The rearrangement joins TRBV4-1 to TRBJ1-5; 10 bases line up with TRBD1. V shed 0 bases, J shed 5 bases, and the junction held 4 bases outside the gene matches. The CDR3 runs to 16 residues. CDR1 is MGHRA and CDR2 is YSYEKL in the germline V gene. In nucleotides, the CDR3 is TGCGCCAGCAGCCAAGAGGGGGGACAGGGGTATCAGCCCCAGCATTTT. This codes for CASSQEGGQGYQPQHF.

The chain is built from TRBV29-1 and TRBJ2-5; TRBD2 matches at 7 bases. The germline V gene has CDR1 SQVTM and CDR2 ANQGSEA. V shed 4 bases and J 2 bases; nucleotides not matched to a gene: 7. This CDR3 contains 14 residues. Here the CDR3 DNA reads TGCAGCGTTGGGTTAGGCGGGGGACAAGAGACCCAGTACTTC. Residues: CSVGLGGGQETQYF.

This clone showed up just once. V is TRBV12-5 and J is TRBJ1-1, with D unresolved. V gave up 2 bases and J gave up 5 bases, with 9 bases separating them. The CDR3 length is 13 residues. Germline CDR1 LGHNT, CDR2 FRNRAP. CDR3 in amino acids: CASGLSGGTEAFF. The CDR3 coding sequence is TGTGCTAGTGGTTTGAGTGGCGGAACTGAAGCTTTCTTT.

The rearrangement uses TRBV6-5 and TRBJ2-7; the match to TRBD2 covers 8 bases. This CDR3 has 12 amino acids. Trimming removed 4 bases from V and 6 bases from J; junction bases left unmatched: 2. Germline-derived CDR1 and CDR2 are MNHEY and SVGAGI. CDR3 amino acids: CASSSGGGEQYF. CDR3 DNA: TGTGCCAGCAGTTCCGGGGGGGGCGAGCAGTACTTC.

CDR3 in amino acids: CASSGANTGELFF. The CDR3 nucleotides read TGCGCCAGCAGCGGAGCGAACACCGGGGAGCTGTTTTTT. The chain combines TRBV10-1 with TRBJ2-2, with D unresolved. Per the germline V gene, CDR1 is WNHNN and CDR2 is SYGVQD (reference sequence). This CDR3 has 13 residues. V was pared by 6 bases and J by 0 bases, with 5 bases between.

This chain connects TRBV5-1 to TRBJ1-1; the match to TRBD1 covers 7 bases. The V and J ends lost 4 bases and 1 base, in that order; junction bases with no gene match: 7. This CDR3 has 15 residues. CDR1 and CDR2 (germline): SGHRS, YFSETQ. Written as DNA, the CDR3 is TGCGCCAGCAGCCTAACAGGGGCCCAGAACACTGAAGCTTTCTTT. As protein: CASSLTGAQNTEAFF.

This clone was seen once. V is TRBV2 and J is TRBJ2-2, with D possibly being TRBD2 (6 bases). Germline-derived CDR1 and CDR2 are SNHLY and FYNNEI. V was pared by 1 base and J by 3 bases, with 9 bases between. CDR3 length: 15 amino acids. In DNA form, the CDR3 reads TGTGCCAGCAGTGAAGGGGAGGCGGACACCGGGGAGCTGTTTTTT. Residues: CASSEGEADTGELFF.

The chain is built from TRBV28 and TRBJ2-7, with 13 positions matching TRBD2. The CDR3 has 15 residues. Germline V lookup: CDR1 MDHEN, CDR2 SYDVKM. V lost 5 bases, J lost 7 bases, and 8 bases stayed unmatched. The CDR3 is CASSPGTSGNLEQYF. Written as DNA, the CDR3 is TGTGCCAGCAGTCCCGGGACTAGCGGGAACTTGGAGCAGTACTTC. The full variable domain, with the rest looked up from reference TRBV28 and TRBJ2-7, is DVKVTQSSRYLVKRTGEKVFLECVQDMDHENMFWYRQDPGLGLRLIYFSYDVKMKEKGDIPEGYSVSREKKERFSLILESASTNQTSMYLCASSPGTSGNLEQYFGPGTRLTVT.

This clone showed up just once. CDR3 DNA: TGCGCCAGCAGCCAGGACCGGACGGGAGGCTATGGCTACACCTTC. Protein: CASSQDRTGGYGYTF. The chain recombines TRBV5-1 with TRBJ1-2; D gene ambiguous. Deletions cut 4 bases from V and 4 bases from J, with 17 bases between. The CDR3 is 15 amino acids. Germline V gene sequence: CDR1 SGHRS, CDR2 YFSETQ. Full variable domain (remainder filled in from reference TRBV5-1 and TRBJ1-2): KAGVTQTPRYLIKTRGQQVTLSCSPISGHRSVSWYQQTPGQGLQFLFEYFSETQRNKGNFPGRFSGRQFSNSRSEMNVSTLELGDSALYLCASSQDRTGGYGYTFGSGTRLTVV.

Regarding this clone: At one end, the junction sequence differs from germline, possibly due to a read error. The chain is built from TRBV19 and TRBJ1-5; maybe TRBD1 (6 bases). The CDR3 loop spans 13 amino acids. Germline V gene data show CDR1 as LNHDA and CDR2 as SQIVND (reference sequence). The CDR3 loop is CASTRGGNLPQHF. DNA of the CDR3: TGTGCCAGTACCAGGGGCGGCAATCTGCCCCAGCATTTT.

The chain employs TRBV6-1 and TRBJ2-3; TRBD1 aligns across 7 bases. J was trimmed by 1 base and V by 3 bases; bases with no gene match: 16. The germline V gene has CDR1 MNHNS and CDR2 SASEGT. The CDR3 loop spans 19 amino acids. CDR3 sequence: CASSEHAGGVVVGTDTQYF. Here the CDR3 DNA reads TGTGCCAGCAGTGAGCATGCAGGGGGAGTGGTGGTGGGCACAGATACGCAGTATTTT.

The chain uses TRBV29-1 and TRBJ2-7; the match to TRBD1 covers 12 bases. The CDR3 sequence is 16 residues long. Germline CDR1 and CDR2: SQVTM and ANQGSEA. Trimming took 6 bases from V and 6 from J; bases not matched to a gene: 15. CDR3 coding DNA: TGCAGCGTCGGACCGGGACAGGGGGCAAGGGTGTCCGAGCAGTACTTC. Translating it yields CSVGPGQGARVSEQYF.

The chain employs TRBV28 and TRBJ1-2; D possibly corresponds to TRBD1 (5 bases). Trimming shortened V by 5 bases and J by 4 bases, and 14 bases separated the two germline ends. Germline CDR1 MDHEN, CDR2 SYDVKM. The length of the CDR3 is 14 residues. In DNA, the CDR3 is TGTGCCAGCAGTCAGATCAAGGGGCCCTATGGCTACACCTTC. This sequence encodes CASSQIKGPYGYTF.

The chain uses TRBV15 and TRBJ2-5; TRBD2 might be the D (6 bases). Germline V gene data show CDR1 as LNHNV and CDR2 as YYDKDF (reference sequence). This CDR3 is 16 amino acids long. Trimming stripped 0 bases from V and 1 base from J, with 12 bases between. CDR3 protein: CATSRETSPFQETQYF. Here the CDR3 DNA reads TGTGCCACCAGCAGAGAAACTAGCCCTTTCCAAGAGACCCAGTACTTC.

The chain employs TRBV7-8 and TRBJ2-7; 9 nucleotides line up with TRBD2. V gave up 5 bases and J gave up 0 bases; unmatched junction bases: 8. This CDR3 contains 16 residues. Germline loops: CDR1 SGHVS, CDR2 FQNEAQ. The CDR3: CASSGETSGSSYEQYF. CDR3 bases: TGTGCCAGCAGCGGCGAGACTAGCGGCTCCTCCTACGAGCAGTACTTC.

This sequence joins TRBV27 and TRBJ1-3; D is undetermined. Trimming took 6 bases from V and 5 from J, leaving 17 bases between them. Germline V lookup: CDR1 MNHEY, CDR2 SMNVEV (reference sequence). CDR3 length: 15 amino acids. The CDR3 here is CASRSMGGERNTIYF. As DNA, the CDR3 is TGTGCCAGCAGGTCAATGGGCGGGGAGAGAAACACCATATATTTT.

CDR3 DNA sequence: TGTGCCAGCAGCTTAGATACGGCTAACTATGGCTACACCTTC. This sequence encodes CASSLDTANYGYTF. This sequence joins TRBV11-1 and TRBJ1-2, with D uncertain. Deletions cut 1 base from V and 0 bases from J, with 6 bases between. CDR1 and CDR2 (germline): SGHAT, FQDESV (reference sequence). The CDR3 runs 14 residues. Full variable domain (remainder filled in from reference TRBV11-1 and TRBJ1-2): EAEVAQSPRYKITEKSQAVAFWCDPISGHATLYWYRQILGQGPELLVQFQDESVVDDSQLPKDRFSAERLKGVDSTLKIQPAELGDSAMYLCASSLDTANYGYTFGSGTRLTVV.

This chain links TRBV5-1 with TRBJ1-1, with 7 bases aligning to TRBD1. Per the germline V gene, CDR1 is SGHRS and CDR2 is YFSETQ. The ends lost 0 bases at V and 7 bases at J; junction bases unmatched: 9. The length of the CDR3 is 15 residues. The CDR3, as DNA: TGCGCCAGCAGCTTGGCCTTTTTGGACAGGAGTGAAGCTTTCTTT. Its protein is CASSLAFLDRSEAFF.

The chain links TRBV28 to TRBJ2-3, with TRBD2 identical over 7 bases. The germline gives CDR1 MDHEN, CDR2 SYDVKM. V shed 10 bases and J 3 bases; nucleotides not matched to a gene: 1. This CDR3 has 11 amino acids. This chain's CDR3 is CAIGRTDTQYF. The DNA of the CDR3 is TGTGCCATCGGGAGGACAGATACGCAGTATTTT.

The V call is TRBV6-1, the J call TRBJ2-5; the match to TRBD1 covers 8 bases. Germline values: CDR1 MNHNS, CDR2 SASEGT. The V and J ends lost 0 bases and 3 bases, in that order; junction bases with no gene match: 6. The CDR3 totals 16 residues. The chain's CDR3 is CASSEALAGGKETQYF. The CDR3, as DNA: TGTGCCAGCAGTGAAGCGCTGGCAGGGGGCAAAGAGACCCAGTACTTC.

This clone occurred once. The rearrangement uses TRBV9 and TRBJ1-1; TRBD1 aligns across 9 bases. J was trimmed by 5 bases and V by 3 bases; bases with no gene match: 8. CDR1 SGDLS and CDR2 YYNGEE come from the germline V gene. There are 15 residues in the CDR3. The CDR3 nucleotides read TGTGCCAGCAGCGAAACCGGGACAGGGTATACTGAAGCTTTCTTT. Translation: CASSETGTGYTEAFF.

The rearrangement joins TRBV6-4 to TRBJ2-1, with 9 bases fitting TRBD2. The CDR3 sequence is 15 residues long. Germline V CDR1 and CDR2: MRHNA, SNTAGT. The J segment lost 9 bases and the V segment lost 6 bases, leaving 12 bases of the junction unmatched. The CDR3, as DNA: TGTGCCAGCAGACCTTTAGCGGGAGATTTTGGTGAGCAGTTCTTC. This translates into CASRPLAGDFGEQFF.

This rearrangement joins TRBV4-1 to TRBJ1-2; tentatively, D is TRBD1 (5 bases). The CDR3 runs 15 residues. The germline V gene has CDR1 MGHRA and CDR2 YSYEKL. V dropped 4 bases and J dropped 3 bases, with 15 bases sitting between them. CDR3 nucleotide sequence: TGCGCCAGCAGCCCGGGGGAAGGAGGAGACTATGGCTACACCTTC. Protein product: CASSPGEGGDYGYTF.

In regard to this clone: In the same sample, other DNA sequences code for this CDR3. The chain uses TRBV4-2 and TRBJ1-5; tentative D call: TRBD1 (6 bases). The CDR3 contains 13 residues. Looked up from germline, CDR1 is LGHNA and CDR2 is YNFKEQ. Trimming cost V 0 bases and J 10 bases, with 10 bases left between them. In nucleotides, the CDR3 is TGTGCCAGCAGCCAAGAAAGGGGGATTCCCCAGCATTTT. It codes for CASSQERGIPQHF.

This chain uses TRBV27 with TRBJ1-5; 9 nucleotides agree with TRBD1. Per the germline V gene, CDR1 is MNHEY and CDR2 is SMNVEV (reference sequence). The J segment lost 6 bases and the V segment lost 4 bases, leaving 4 bases of the junction unmatched. The CDR3 covers 14 residues. CDR3 in amino acids: CASSSMDRGQPQHF. In DNA form, the CDR3 reads TGTGCCAGCAGTTCAATGGACAGGGGTCAGCCCCAGCATTTT.

The rearrangement links TRBV11-3 to TRBJ2-5, with TRBD2 as a possible D gene (6 bases). This CDR3 spans 17 amino acids. Germline V CDR1 and CDR2: SGHNT, YENEEA. The CDR3 region has the DNA TGTGCTCACGCAGACTGGGTGCGGGGTAGTAGGGTGGAGACCCAGTACTTC. Its translation: CAHADWVRGSRVETQYF.

J is TRBJ2-1 and V is TRBV6-5; 11 bases map to TRBD1. The germline CDR1 and CDR2 sequences are MNHEY and SVGAGI. CDR3 length: 14 residues. Germline trimming cut 8 bases from V and 7 bases from J; bases unmatched to any gene: 7. The CDR3, as DNA: TGTGCCAGCGGGGGACAGGGGGTTAGAAATGAGCAGTTCTTC. Amino acids: CASGGQGVRNEQFF.